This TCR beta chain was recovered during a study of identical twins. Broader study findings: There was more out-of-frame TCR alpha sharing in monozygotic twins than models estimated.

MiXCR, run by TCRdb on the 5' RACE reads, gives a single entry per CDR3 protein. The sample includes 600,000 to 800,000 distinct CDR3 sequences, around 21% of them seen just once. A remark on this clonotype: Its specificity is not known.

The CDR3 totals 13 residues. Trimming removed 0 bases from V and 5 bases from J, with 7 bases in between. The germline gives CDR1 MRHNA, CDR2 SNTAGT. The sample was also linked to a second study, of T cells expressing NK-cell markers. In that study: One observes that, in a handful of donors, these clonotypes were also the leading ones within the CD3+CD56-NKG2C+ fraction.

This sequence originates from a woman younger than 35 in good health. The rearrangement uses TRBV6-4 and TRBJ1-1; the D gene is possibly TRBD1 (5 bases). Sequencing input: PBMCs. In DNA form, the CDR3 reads TGTGCCAGCAGTGACTCCCAGGGTACTGAAGCTTTCTTT. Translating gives CASSDSQGTEAFF.